This record looks at one T cell receptor (beta chain) sequence and its context. The antigen is undetermined. The data are from a study of OX40 agonist ivuxolimab in advanced cancers. Study in general: Ivuxolimab, an agonistic anti-OX40 (CD134) antibody, was given to patients. With a range of 23 to 79, age averaged approximately 60 years, and approximately 83% were male.

Trimming pared 0 bases from V and 3 bases from J, leaving 9 bases between. The CDR3 extends over 14 amino acids. Germline values: CDR1 SGDLS, CDR2 YYNGEE. Blood sampling took place at baseline, cycle 4 day 1, and cycle 7 day 1. Profiled with immunoSEQ multiplex PCR; TCRdb holds only in-frame clones, not every one. Of fewer than 85,000 clones listed, roughly 84% are singletons. Study observations and caveats: CD4+ and CD8+ blood T cells expanded clonally by week 6 at 0.1 to 3.0 mg/kg.

Sequences were derived from CD4+ or CD8+ T cells sorted from blood, sampled in a trial of the OX40 agonist ivuxolimab. The rearrangement links TRBV9 to TRBJ1-2, with D unclear. This TCR came from an adult with an advanced solid tumor such as melanoma, head and neck, liver or kidney cancer. The CDR3 coding sequence is TGTGCCAGCAGCGTAGATCCGTCTTACTATGGCTACACCTTC. Its protein is CASSVDPSYYGYTF.